Listed below are T cell receptor beta chains from one sample, sequenced in a study of blood T cell repertoires in COVID-19. The table came from immunoSEQ multiplex PCR; TCRdb's copy has only in-frame clones and leaves some out. The sample records 93,000 or so clones, roughly 87% being singletons. Sequencing was done on a sample of peripheral blood. These receptors were obtained from a human donor in a cohort sampled during active COVID-19. The CDR3 runs from the conserved cysteine through the conserved F or W. The order of the fields is D gene, CDR3 length, clone size, J gene, V gene, CDR3 DNA, CDR3 protein. D genes are given only for firm matches. Rows may omit the clone size; those that give it use once, few, many or a size class.

D: TRBD2; length: 14; size: NA; J: TRBJ2-5; V: TRBV5-6; DNA: TGTGCCAGCAGCTTGGTTCGGGGGGAAGAGACCCAGTACTTC; CDR3: CASSLVRGEETQYF
D: NA; length: 13; size: NA; J: TRBJ2-1; V: TRBV5-1; DNA: TGCGCCAGCAGTCAAGATCCGAGCGGTGAGCAGTTCTTC; CDR3: CASSQDPSGEQFF
D: NA; length: 15; size: NA; J: TRBJ1-4; V: TRBV3-1/TRBV3-2; DNA: TGTGCCAGCAGCCATCACGGGCAGGGTGGTGAAAAACTGTTTTTT; CDR3: CASSHHGQGGEKLFF
D: NA; length: 12; size: NA; J: TRBJ2-1; V: TRBV7-6; DNA: TGTGCCAGCAGCTCACCCGGGATGGGAGAGTTCTTC; CDR3: CASSSPGMGEFF
D: NA; length: 16; size: once; J: TRBJ2-7; V: TRBV5-6; DNA: TGTGCCAGCAGCTTAAGTCCAGGGATTGGGGCCTACGAGCAGTACTTC; CDR3: CASSLSPGIGAYEQYF
D: TRBD1; length: 14; size: NA; J: TRBJ1-2; V: TRBV14; DNA: TGTGCCAGCAGCCCGCAGGGGGCTGGCTATGGCTACACCTTC; CDR3: CASSPQGAGYGYTF
D: NA; length: 13; size: NA; J: TRBJ2-5; V: TRBV10-1; DNA: TGCGCCAGCAGTGACACGCGTGGAGAGACCCAGTACTTC; CDR3: CASSDTRGETQYF
D: TRBD2; length: 16; size: NA; J: TRBJ2-3; V: TRBV10-3; DNA: TGTGCCATCAGTGAGCCCGTGCGGGAGGGGGAAGATACGCAGTATTTT; CDR3: CAISEPVREGEDTQYF
D: NA; length: 16; size: NA; J: TRBJ2-2; V: TRBV5-6; DNA: TGTGCCAGCAGCTTGGTTCCAGGGGTGAACACCGGGGAGCTGTTTTTT; CDR3: CASSLVPGVNTGELFF
D: NA; length: 15; size: NA; J: TRBJ1-3; V: TRBV9; DNA: TGTGCCAGCAGCGTAGATTACAGCTCTGGAAACACCATATATTTT; CDR3: CASSVDYSSGNTIYF
D: NA; length: 15; size: once; J: TRBJ1-1; V: TRBV18; DNA: TGTGCCAGCTCACCAAGTACAGGGCAAACCACTGAAGCTTTCTTT; CDR3: CASSPSTGQTTEAFF
D: NA; length: 15; size: NA; J: TRBJ2-7; V: TRBV4-2; DNA: TGTGCCAGCAGCCAAGTGGACAGTGAATTCTACGAGCAGTACTTC; CDR3: CASSQVDSEFYEQYF
D: NA; length: 14; size: NA; J: TRBJ1-2; V: TRBV3-1/TRBV3-2; DNA: TGTGCCAGCAGCCAATGGGAATCGAGGGATGGCTACACCTTC; CDR3: CASSQWESRDGYTF
D: NA; length: 14; size: NA; J: TRBJ1-1; V: TRBV7-8; DNA: TGTGCCAGCAGCTTAGGGGGAGGGTGGACTGAAGCTTTCTTT; CDR3: CASSLGGGWTEAFF
D: NA; length: 18; size: NA; J: TRBJ1-2; V: TRBV27; DNA: TGTGCCAGCTCGGCCCTCTGGGGGCTAGTCGACGGTAACTATGGCTACACCTTC; CDR3: CASSALWGLVDGNYGYTF
D: NA; length: 15; size: NA; J: TRBJ1-2; V: TRBV7-9; DNA: TGTGCCAGCAGCTTAGAAACAGGGAATCGTCTTGGCTACACCTTC; CDR3: CASSLETGNRLGYTF